One and the same sample provided the 15 T cell receptor beta chains below, sequenced in a study of T cell repertoires in cytomegalovirus infection. These receptors' antigens are unknown. TCRdb passed the reads through MiXCR, listing each CDR3 protein once. This sample yields around 710,000 distinct CDR3 sequences, of which 25% to 35% are seen a single time; about an eighth belongs to the top ten. This material consisted of cultured CD8+ T cells from PBMCs, taken from culture after CMV antigen stimulation. The origin of the receptors is a human donor in good health (CMV status not recorded). Some clones in this sample may be carry-over from other donors' samples.

This chain uses TRBV11-2 with TRBJ1-4; no clear D. The CDR3 consists of 16 residues. Deletions cut 0 bases from V and 0 bases from J, with 8 bases between. CDR1 is SGHAT, CDR2 FQNNGV, per germline. CDR3 protein: CASSLDWAATNEKLFF. In DNA form, the CDR3 reads TGTGCCAGCAGCTTAGATTGGGCCGCAACTAATGAAAAACTGTTTTTT.

This clonotype was seen a handful of times. V usage is TRBV7-6 and J usage is TRBJ2-3; possible D gene TRBD1, 7 bases. This CDR3 contains 14 residues. CDR1 is SGHVS, CDR2 FNYEAQ, per germline. V gave up 6 bases and J gave up 5 bases, with 15 bases separating them. The CDR3, as DNA: TGTGCCAGCAGACCAGGGGGGACCCAAGATACGCAGTATTTT. Its translation: CASRPGGTQDTQYF.

The J gene is TRBJ2-3, the V gene TRBV10-3, with 9 bases that match TRBD2. The CDR3 runs to 16 residues. Germline V gene lookup returns CDR1 ENHRY and CDR2 SYGVKD. J gave up 5 bases and V 3 bases, and 9 bases lay outside the gene matches. CDR3 loop: CAISESGGPKEDTQYF. CDR3 coding DNA: TGTGCCATCAGTGAAAGCGGGGGGCCAAAGGAAGATACGCAGTATTTT.

This rearrangement joins TRBV12-3 or TRBV12-4 to TRBJ1-2, with D hard to call. This CDR3 contains 14 residues. V dropped 4 bases and J dropped 4 bases, with 13 bases sitting between them. The CDR3 region is CASSSSPTGYGYTF. DNA for the CDR3: TGTGCCAGCAGTTCTTCCCCCACGGGCTATGGCTACACCTTC.

The chain links TRBV27 to TRBJ1-1, with D possibly matching TRBD1 (5 bases). This CDR3 is 13 amino acids long. Germline CDR1 and CDR2: MNHEY and SMNVEV (reference sequence). The V gene lost 3 bases and the J gene lost 6 bases, with 11 bases spanning the gap. CDR3 sequence: CASSFWGDAEAFF. DNA of the CDR3: TGTGCCAGCAGTTTCTGGGGGGACGCTGAAGCTTTCTTT.

This clonotype was observed a few times. V gene TRBV7-2 combines with J gene TRBJ2-7, with 8 bases fitting TRBD2. From germline, CDR1 is SGHTA and CDR2 FQGNSA. The V and J ends lost 7 bases and 2 bases, in that order; junction bases with no gene match: 13. The length of the CDR3 is 16 residues. The CDR3 region is CASTIIRGSGTYEQYV. CDR3 DNA sequence: TGTGCCAGCACGATTATCCGGGGTAGCGGGACCTACGAGCAGTACGTC.

This clonotype has more than one count but fewer than ten. CDR3 bases: TGTGCCAGCAGCTTATTTACAGGGAGGAATCAGCCCCAGCATTTT. Residues: CASSLFTGRNQPQHF. The V gene is TRBV7-2, the J gene TRBJ1-5; a possible D gene is TRBD1 (6 bases). Trimming stripped 2 bases from V and 4 bases from J, with 12 bases between. Per germline, CDR1 SGHTA and CDR2 FQGNSA. The CDR3 runs 15 residues. The whole variable domain, filled in from reference TRBV7-2 and TRBJ1-5, reads GAGVSQSPSNKVTEKGKDVELRCDPISGHTALYWYRQSLGQGLEFLIYFQGNSAPDKSGLPSDRFSAERTGGSVSTLTIQRTQQEDSAVYLCASSLFTGRNQPQHFGDGTRLSIL.

The J gene is TRBJ2-3, the V gene TRBV27; possible D gene TRBD1, 5 bases. The V end lost 4 bases, the J end lost 2 bases, and 10 bases lay between the germline ends. The germline V gene encodes CDR1 MNHEY and CDR2 SMNVEV (reference sequence). The CDR3 runs to 14 residues. In DNA form, the CDR3 reads TGTGCCAGCAGTTCCAGGGTTTACACAGATACGCAGTATTTT. This sequence encodes CASSSRVYTDTQYF.

The chain carries TRBV7-9 and TRBJ2-7, with 9 positions matching TRBD1. Germline-derived CDR1 and CDR2 are SEHNR and FQNEAQ (reference sequence). With V trimmed by 1 base and J by 4 bases, 8 bases remained unmatched. The CDR3 is 16 residues long. CDR3 protein: CASSLDLPGQGYEQYF. For the CDR3, the DNA is TGTGCCAGCAGCTTAGACCTACCGGGACAGGGATACGAGCAGTACTTC.

The CDR3 sequence is CASSQGPGKTEAFF. For the CDR3, the DNA is TGCGCCAGCAGCCAGGGACCTGGAAAAACTGAAGCTTTCTTT. V gene TRBV4-1 combines with J gene TRBJ1-1; the D gene is possibly TRBD1 (5 bases). From germline, CDR1 is MGHRA and CDR2 YSYEKL. Trimming removed 3 bases at V and 5 bases at J, with 13 bases between. This CDR3 comprises 14 residues.

This chain uses TRBV19 with TRBJ2-5; D unclear. The germline gives CDR1 LNHDA, CDR2 SQIVND (reference sequence). There are 15 residues in the CDR3. V lost 4 bases, J lost 5 bases, and 17 bases lay in between. The CDR3 DNA is TGTGCCAGTAGTAACGGCCCCTCTATTGGGGAGACCCAGTACTTC. This translates into CASSNGPSIGETQYF.

The J gene is TRBJ2-1, the V gene TRBV27, with a tentative D call TRBD1 (6 bases). This CDR3 is built from 15 residues. Trimming took 6 bases from V and 4 from J, leaving 16 bases between them. The V gene's germline CDR1 is MNHEY and CDR2 SMNVEV (reference sequence). CDR3: CASSRQKTGYNEQFF. CDR3 DNA: TGTGCCAGCAGCCGACAAAAGACAGGATACAATGAGCAGTTCTTC.

The table lists this clonotype with many counts. The chain couples TRBV12-3 or TRBV12-4 to TRBJ1-2; 8 bases align to TRBD1. J lost 4 bases, V lost 5 bases, and 3 bases had no gene match. The CDR3 is made up of 13 amino acids. The CDR3 sequence: CASSPRGLYGYTF. CDR3 in DNA: TGTGCCAGCAGTCCCAGGGGGCTCTATGGCTACACCTTC.

V gene TRBV24-1 combines with J gene TRBJ2-5, with D unclear. The CDR3 has 11 amino acids. Germline-derived CDR1 and CDR2 are KGHDR and SFDVKD. Trimming pared 3 bases from V and 3 bases from J, leaving 1 base between. The CDR3 nucleotides read TGTGCCACCAGTGATAAAGAGACCCAGTACTTC. Its protein product is CATSDKETQYF.

The chain has TRBV6-1 and TRBJ2-1; no clear D gene. This CDR3 is built from 11 residues. Germline assignment: CDR1 MNHNS and CDR2 SASEGT. V lost 6 bases to trimming and J lost 8 bases, with 8 bases between them. The CDR3 is CASRSSYEQFF. DNA of the CDR3: TGTGCCAGCAGGTCGTCATATGAGCAGTTCTTC.